A selection of T cell receptor beta chains follows, all from one sample in a study of blood T cell repertoires in COVID-19. TCRdb keeps only in-frame clones here, not all; method: immunoSEQ multiplex PCR. The sample lists around 120,000 clones; around 81% were seen once. Sequencing was carried out using peripheral blood. These receptors originate from a man between 65 and 85 years old with acute or convalescent COVID-19. Each CDR3 is given with its conserved first and last residue. Fields, in order: J gene, V gene, D gene, clone size, CDR3 length, CDR3 DNA, CDR3 protein. D genes are given only for firm matches. Only part of the rows carry a size: once, few, many, or a class if the clone is expanded.

j_gene: TRBJ1-2
v_gene: TRBV18
d_gene: TRBD1
abundance: few
len: 14
CDR3nt: TGTGCCAGCTCACCTAGGACAGGGGGCCATGGCTACACCTTC
CDR3aa: CASSPRTGGHGYTF

j_gene: TRBJ2-7
v_gene: TRBV19
d_gene: .
abundance: .
len: 12
CDR3nt: TGTGCCAGTAGCCCCGCGGGGCTCGAGCAGTACTTC
CDR3aa: CASSPAGLEQYF

j_gene: TRBJ2-6
v_gene: TRBV6-1
d_gene: .
abundance: .
len: 15
CDR3nt: TGTGCCAGCCGGGCGAATACCGGGAGGGCCAACGTCCTGACTTTC
CDR3aa: CASRANTGRANVLTF

j_gene: TRBJ1-1
v_gene: TRBV28
d_gene: TRBD1
abundance: .
len: 15
CDR3nt: TGTGCCAGCAGTCCCTGGGGACAGATGAACACTGAAGCTTTCTTT
CDR3aa: CASSPWGQMNTEAFF

j_gene: TRBJ2-5
v_gene: TRBV4-1
d_gene: TRBD1
abundance: .
len: 14
CDR3nt: TGCGCCAGCAGCCAAGTTGACAGGGCAGAGACCCAGTACTTC
CDR3aa: CASSQVDRAETQYF

j_gene: TRBJ1-1
v_gene: TRBV7-8
d_gene: .
abundance: .
len: 14
CDR3nt: TGTGCCAGCAGCTTGAGGGGAGGGGACACTGAAGCTTTCTTT
CDR3aa: CASSLRGGDTEAFF

j_gene: TRBJ2-5
v_gene: TRBV7-2
d_gene: .
abundance: .
len: 14
CDR3nt: TGTGCCAGCAGCTTAGATACAGTACAAGAGACCCAGTACTTC
CDR3aa: CASSLDTVQETQYF

j_gene: TRBJ2-3
v_gene: TRBV15
d_gene: .
abundance: .
len: 15
CDR3nt: TGTGCCACCAGCAGAGATGGGGGCGGCGCAGATACGCAGTATTTT
CDR3aa: CATSRDGGGADTQYF

j_gene: TRBJ1-2
v_gene: TRBV5-4
d_gene: .
abundance: few
len: 16
CDR3nt: TGTGCCAGCAGCTTGGTTGTTCCAGGGCTCGGCTATGGCTACACCTTC
CDR3aa: CASSLVVPGLGYGYTF

j_gene: TRBJ2-7
v_gene: TRBV11-1
d_gene: .
abundance: .
len: 14
CDR3nt: TGTGCCAGCAGTCACAGGGTCGCCTCCTACGAGCAGTACTTC
CDR3aa: CASSHRVASYEQYF

j_gene: TRBJ1-1
v_gene: TRBV19
d_gene: TRBD1
abundance: .
len: 15
CDR3nt: TGTGCCAGTAGTCGACAGGGGGCAACGGGCACTGAAGCTTTCTTT
CDR3aa: CASSRQGATGTEAFF

j_gene: TRBJ1-4
v_gene: TRBV5-5
d_gene: .
abundance: .
len: 15
CDR3nt: TGTGCCAGCAGCCGAGACGGACAGTCTAATGAAAAACTGTTTTTT
CDR3aa: CASSRDGQSNEKLFF

j_gene: TRBJ1-2
v_gene: TRBV4-1
d_gene: TRBD1
abundance: .
len: 16
CDR3nt: TGCGCCAGCAGCCAAGAAACAGGGGGCAGAGCCTATGGCTACACCTTC
CDR3aa: CASSQETGGRAYGYTF

j_gene: TRBJ2-3
v_gene: TRBV4-3
d_gene: TRBD2
abundance: .
len: 17
CDR3nt: TGCGCCAGCAGCCAAGAGGGACTAGCGGCTAGCACAGATACGCAGTATTTT
CDR3aa: CASSQEGLAASTDTQYF

j_gene: TRBJ2-7
v_gene: TRBV11-3
d_gene: .
abundance: .
len: 13
CDR3nt: TGTGCCAGCAGCGCGCAGGGGCCCTACGAGCAGTACTTC
CDR3aa: CASSAQGPYEQYF

j_gene: TRBJ2-1
v_gene: TRBV9
d_gene: TRBD1
abundance: .
len: 17
CDR3nt: TGTGCCAGCAGCGAGGATCTCAGGGGGCTATCCTACAATGAGCAGTTCTTC
CDR3aa: CASSEDLRGLSYNEQFF

j_gene: TRBJ2-7
v_gene: TRBV5-8
d_gene: TRBD2
abundance: .
len: 17
CDR3nt: TGTGCCAGCAGCTTGTTCGTGACTAGCGGGGTTCCCTACGAGCAGTACTTC
CDR3aa: CASSLFVTSGVPYEQYF

j_gene: TRBJ1-4
v_gene: TRBV5-1
d_gene: TRBD1
abundance: .
len: 15
CDR3nt: TGCGCCAGCAGCTCCCAGGGACAGGGGAATGAAAAACTGTTTTTT
CDR3aa: CASSSQGQGNEKLFF

j_gene: TRBJ1-1
v_gene: TRBV2
d_gene: .
abundance: .
len: 13
CDR3nt: TGTGCCAGCAGTGCCGGGGAGGGAACTGAAGCTTTCTTT
CDR3aa: CASSAGEGTEAFF

j_gene: TRBJ2-2
v_gene: TRBV2
d_gene: .
abundance: .
len: 15
CDR3nt: TGTGCCACCCGCGTTGGCAGGGTAAACACCGGGGAGCTGTTTTTT
CDR3aa: CATRVGRVNTGELFF

j_gene: TRBJ1-3
v_gene: TRBV5-6
d_gene: .
abundance: .
len: 14
CDR3nt: TGTGCCAGCAGCTTGTTCGGTTTGGGAAACACCATATATTTT
CDR3aa: CASSLFGLGNTIYF

j_gene: TRBJ2-5
v_gene: TRBV9
d_gene: TRBD2
abundance: .
len: 14
CDR3nt: TGTGCCAGCAGCTTCGGGACTAGCCAAGAGACCCAGTACTTC
CDR3aa: CASSFGTSQETQYF

j_gene: TRBJ1-1
v_gene: TRBV25-1
d_gene: .
abundance: .
len: 14
CDR3nt: TGTGCCAGCAGTCAATCGGGATTGAACACTGAAGCTTTCTTT
CDR3aa: CASSQSGLNTEAFF

j_gene: TRBJ2-4
v_gene: TRBV14
d_gene: TRBD2
abundance: .
len: 13
CDR3nt: TGTGCCAGCAGCCAAGATCGGGAGGGACACCGATACTTC
CDR3aa: CASSQDREGHRYF

j_gene: TRBJ1-1
v_gene: TRBV10-3
d_gene: TRBD1
abundance: .
len: 14
CDR3nt: TGTGCCATCAGCCCGGGACAGGGGGCATCTGAAGCTTTCTTT
CDR3aa: CAISPGQGASEAFF

j_gene: TRBJ2-5
v_gene: TRBV7-6
d_gene: TRBD2
abundance: .
len: 16
CDR3nt: TGTGCCAGCAGCGCAATTCTAGCGGGGGAACAAGAGACCCAGTACTTC
CDR3aa: CASSAILAGEQETQYF

j_gene: TRBJ2-3
v_gene: TRBV4-2
d_gene: .
abundance: .
len: 18
CDR3nt: TGTGCCAGCAGCCAAGATTTTCAGGGGGGCTTAGCACTGGATACGCAGTATTTT
CDR3aa: CASSQDFQGGLALDTQYF

j_gene: TRBJ2-2
v_gene: TRBV15
d_gene: TRBD2
abundance: .
len: 16
CDR3nt: TGTGCCACCAGATCCCCTAGCGGGGGCAACACCGGGGAGCTGTTTTTT
CDR3aa: CATRSPSGGNTGELFF

j_gene: TRBJ2-2
v_gene: TRBV19
d_gene: TRBD1
abundance: .
len: 16
CDR3nt: TGTGCCAGTAGTATACCGAGACAGGGGTGGTTCGGGGAGCTGTTTTTT
CDR3aa: CASSIPRQGWFGELFF

j_gene: TRBJ2-7
v_gene: TRBV11-3
d_gene: .
abundance: .
len: 13
CDR3nt: TGTGCCAGCAGCTCGGGGGTCTCCTACGAGCAGTACTTC
CDR3aa: CASSSGVSYEQYF

j_gene: TRBJ1-3
v_gene: TRBV5-4
d_gene: TRBD1
abundance: .
len: 16
CDR3nt: TGTGCCAGCAGCCGGACAGGGAACTCTCCCGGAAACACCATATATTTT
CDR3aa: CASSRTGNSPGNTIYF

j_gene: TRBJ1-3
v_gene: TRBV9
d_gene: .
abundance: .
len: 15
CDR3nt: TGTGCCAGCAGCGCGTCAGGGGTCTCTGGAAACACCATATATTTT
CDR3aa: CASSASGVSGNTIYF

j_gene: TRBJ2-3
v_gene: TRBV18
d_gene: .
abundance: .
len: 16
CDR3nt: TGTGCCAGCTCACTAGTCACAGGGTCTAGCACAGATACGCAGTATTTT
CDR3aa: CASSLVTGSSTDTQYF

j_gene: TRBJ1-2
v_gene: TRBV4-3
d_gene: .
abundance: .
len: 15
CDR3nt: TGCGCCAGCAGCCAAGAACGCGAGCGGATTTATGGCTACACCTTC
CDR3aa: CASSQERERIYGYTF

j_gene: TRBJ1-1
v_gene: TRBV10-3
d_gene: .
abundance: few
len: 13
CDR3nt: TGTGCCATCAGTCGGGCCGGGGGGACTGAAGCTTTCTTT
CDR3aa: CAISRAGGTEAFF